This T cell receptor beta chain is drawn from a study of CD8 T cells in ankylosing spondylitis. Study observations and caveats: Matched synovial fluid from ankylosing spondylitis patients was reported to be enriched for disease-linked clones.

With 5 bases clipped from V and 6 bases from J, the junction kept 8 bases outside the gene matches. The CDR3 length is 17 residues. Germline V lookup: CDR1 MNHEY, CDR2 SMNVEV (reference sequence). TCRdb re-called the 5' RACE reads through MiXCR, storing one row per CDR3 protein. The profile shows fewer than 200,000 distinct CDR3 sequences, 9.5% to 10% of them singletons. This clonotype was seen only a few times. What it binds is not known. The chain has TRBV27 and TRBJ2-2; 14 bases fit TRBD2. The sample was blood, either unsorted or a sorted T cell fraction (not recorded which). This TCR came from a female donor with ankylosing spondylitis or in good health (not recorded which). CDR3 residues: CASSLPGLAGVAGELFF. The CDR3 DNA is TGTGCCAGCAGTCTCCCGGGACTAGCGGGAGTCGCCGGGGAGCTGTTTTTT.